Reported below is one T cell receptor beta chain. Its antigen is undetermined. Study-level results: In terms of TCR gene usage, tumor memory CD4+ T cells clustered together with blood and lymph node memory CD4+ cells, as well as with lymph node naive CD4+ cells. Tumor Tregs overlapped most with tumor, then blood, naive CD4+ cells.

CD25-based Treg depletion was applied to purified naive CD4+ T cells. After constant-region reverse-primer amplification, full-length variable regions underwent semi-nested PCR with Nested Universal Primer A. A single record per CDR3 protein comes from TCRdb applying MiXCR to the 5' RACE reads. The repertoire holds around 50,000 distinct CDR3 sequences, with about 15% as singletons. Trimming took 6 bases from V and 4 from J, leaving 12 bases between them. The CDR3 length is 13 residues. Germline values: CDR1 SNHLY, CDR2 FYNNEI. The sequenced sample consisted of naive CD4+ T cells sorted from blood. Indicated subset: naive CD4+ T cells, CD4+CD45RA+CD25-. This sequence originates from a female donor with breast cancer. This chain uses TRBV2 with TRBJ2-5, with D possibly TRBD1 on 6 matching bases. CDR3 DNA sequence: TGTGCCAGCAGACCCGGGACATCAGAGACCCAGTACTTC. This translates into CASRPGTSETQYF.